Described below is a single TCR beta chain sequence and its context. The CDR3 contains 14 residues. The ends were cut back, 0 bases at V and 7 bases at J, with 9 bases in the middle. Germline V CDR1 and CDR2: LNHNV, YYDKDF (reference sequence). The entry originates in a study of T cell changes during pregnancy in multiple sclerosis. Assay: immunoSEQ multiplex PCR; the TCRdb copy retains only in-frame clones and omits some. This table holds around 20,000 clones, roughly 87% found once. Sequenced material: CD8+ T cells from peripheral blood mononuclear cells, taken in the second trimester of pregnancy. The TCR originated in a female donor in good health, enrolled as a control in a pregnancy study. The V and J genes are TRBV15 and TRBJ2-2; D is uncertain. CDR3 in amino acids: CATSRDRSDGELFF. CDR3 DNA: TGTGCCACCAGCAGAGACAGGTCAGACGGGGAGCTGTTTTTT.